This T cell receptor beta chain was documented in a study of type 1 regulatory T cells (dated by TCRdb to the early 2020s). At the level of the whole study: The study characterized an in vitro protocol that generated a Tr1-enriched, alloantigen-specific CD4 T cell product named T-allo10. T-allo10 was under clinical evaluation in patients with hematological malignancies receiving allogeneic hematopoietic stem cell transplantation.

In the germline V gene, CDR1 corresponds to ENHRY and CDR2 to SYGVKD. The CDR3, cysteine through phenylalanine, is 16 amino acids long. Just CDR3 DNA is preserved here, 48 bases in frame from base 1. Sequencing instrument: Illumina MiSeq. The public reads were quality trimmed at Q25 with fastp and then assembled into clones with MiXCR by TCRdb, keeping productive beta chains. Identical CDR3 protein sequences are pooled into one entry, listed with their most common genes and DNA. The sample table records more than 3,000 distinct CDR3 sequences; approximately 8% of these occur just once. The ten largest account for under 6.5% of the sample. This clonotype was detected only a few times. Its antigen target is currently unknown. A much larger clone is a single base away; this may be a read error.

The sequenced sample was cultured T cells, either the whole culture or a sorted T cell fraction (not recorded which). The chain was built from TRBV10-3 and TRBJ2-2; 9 bases in between match TRBD1. This receptor was taken from a human donor in good health. The base sequence is TGTGCCATCAGTTCACGGACAGGGGAGTTCACCGGGGGGCTGTTTTTT. This is translated as CAISSRTGEFTGGLFF.